These 27 T cell receptor beta chains came from one sample sequenced in a study of T cells in Graves' hyperthyroidism and ophthalmopathy. There were TCR beta CDR3 regions amplified from RNA transcripts. First-round RT-PCR with HTBI primers amplified the TCR CDR3 region. TCRdb passed the multiplex PCR reads through MiXCR, listing each CDR3 protein once. The sample gives under 400,000 distinct CDR3 sequences, around 20% of which show up once; about 50% is in the top ten. Sequenced input: blood. Receptor source: a woman in her forties or fifties with Graves' hyperthyroidism.

This clonotype was recorded at least ten times. J is TRBJ1-6 and V is TRBV6-1; unclear D gene. V dropped 2 bases and J dropped 5 bases, with 10 bases sitting between them. The V gene's germline CDR1 is MNHNS and CDR2 SASEGT. The CDR3 is 15 residues long. Here the CDR3 reads CASSETRSHNSPLHF. In nucleotides, the CDR3 is TGTGCCAGCAGTGAAACGCGGAGTCATAATTCACCCCTCCACTTT.

This clonotype was seen ten or more times. The chain has TRBV11-2 and TRBJ2-7; D is tentatively TRBD1 or TRBD2 (5 bases each). Germline V CDR1 and CDR2: SGHAT, FQNNGV. Deletions cut 5 bases from V and 2 bases from J, with 16 bases between. This CDR3 contains 15 residues. The CDR3 nucleotides are TGTGCCAGCAGCCCCCGGGGCGGCCTAACCTACGAGCAGTACTTC. Encoded protein: CASSPRGGLTYEQYF.

This clonotype was counted ten times or more. The chain has TRBV24-1 and TRBJ2-1; TRBD2 agrees at 12 bases. V was clipped by 0 bases and J by 6 bases; unmatched bases: 5. Germline V gives CDR1 KGHDR, CDR2 SFDVKD. The CDR3 contains 17 residues. Written as DNA, the CDR3 is TGTGCCACCAGTGATTTGGCTAGCGGGAGGGCCGTCAATGAGCAGTTCTTC. Translated, it gives CATSDLASGRAVNEQFF.

The chain is built from TRBV9 and TRBJ2-2; D is ambiguous. V lost 0 bases and J 0 bases, leaving 9 bases between the germline ends. The CDR3 runs to 16 residues. Germline loops: CDR1 SGDLS, CDR2 YYNGEE. The CDR3 sequence: CASSVVPDPNTGELFF. CDR3 nucleotides: TGTGCCAGCAGCGTAGTTCCGGACCCGAACACCGGGGAGCTGTTTTTT.

In its sample, this clonotype was seen many times. The genes are TRBV30 and TRBJ1-4, with D possibly matching TRBD1 (6 bases). V was cut by 1 base and J by 4 bases, with 13 bases left in between. This CDR3 is 15 amino acids long. Germline V gene data show CDR1 as GTSNPN and CDR2 as SVGIG (reference sequence). CDR3 sequence: CAWSASRGYNEKLFF. The CDR3 coding sequence is TGTGCCTGGAGTGCCTCCAGGGGATATAATGAAAAACTGTTTTTT.

The sample holds many counts of this clonotype. The gene calls are TRBV2 and TRBJ1-6, with TRBD1 identical over 8 bases. The CDR3 runs to 15 residues. V lost 5 bases to trimming and J lost 8 bases; unmatched junction nucleotides: 8. Germline CDR1 SNHLY, CDR2 FYNNEI. CDR3 nucleotide sequence: TGTGCCAGCAGTACCCGTGGACAGGGAGATTCACCCCTCCACTTT. Translated: CASSTRGQGDSPLHF.

In its sample, this clonotype was seen many times. J is TRBJ2-1 and V is TRBV9; 11 bases line up with TRBD2. Germline V gene lookup returns CDR1 SGDLS and CDR2 YYNGEE. This CDR3 has 17 residues. After removal of 1 base from V and 0 bases from J, the junction contained 3 bases not matched to a gene. CDR3 in DNA: TGTGCCAGCAGCGTACTAGCGGGGGGCTCCTCCTACAATGAGCAGTTCTTC. Translation: CASSVLAGGSSYNEQFF.

The chain couples TRBV4-1 to TRBJ2-7; the match to TRBD2 covers 7 bases. The junction had 6 bases not matched to a gene; V was cut back by 2 bases and J by 2 bases. The CDR3 spans 15 residues. Germline CDR1 reads MGHRA; CDR2 reads YSYEKL. CDR3 sequence (DNA): TGCGCCAGCAGCCAACAAAGCGGGGCCCCCTACGAGCAGTACTTC. Protein sequence: CASSQQSGAPYEQYF.

The chain combines TRBV2 with TRBJ1-2, with D perhaps TRBD1 (6 bases). Germline-derived CDR1 and CDR2 are SNHLY and FYNNEI. V lost 3 bases to trimming and J lost 10 bases, with 12 bases between them. There are 12 residues in the CDR3. DNA for the CDR3: TGTGCCAGCAGTGAGGGGGCCGAGGCCTACACCTTC. Protein sequence: CASSEGAEAYTF.

This clonotype was picked up many times. The rearrangement links TRBV6-2 or TRBV6-3 to TRBJ2-2, with D possibly being TRBD1 or TRBD2 (6 bases each). V was clipped by 2 bases and J by 0 bases, with 19 bases between them. The CDR3 consists of 19 residues. Per the germline V gene, CDR1 is MNHEY and CDR2 is SVGEGT. The CDR3 region has the DNA TGTGCCAGCAGTTACGAGACTACAGGGAGGAGTTCGAACACCGGGGAGCTGTTTTTT. Translated, it gives CASSYETTGRSSNTGELFF.

In this sample, this clonotype turned up many times. The rearrangement links TRBV19 to TRBJ1-5; the D gene is possibly TRBD1 (6 bases). This CDR3 comprises 15 residues. Trimming shortened V by 5 bases and J by 2 bases, and 13 bases separated the two germline ends. Per the germline V gene, CDR1 is LNHDA and CDR2 is SQIVND (reference sequence). CDR3 protein: CASSAGGRGNQPQHF. The CDR3 nucleotides read TGTGCCAGTAGTGCCGGGGGGCGAGGCAATCAGCCCCAGCATTTT.

Concerning this clonotype itself: The conserved closing phenylalanine or tryptophan is absent in this CDR3, likely reflecting a read error. The J gene is TRBJ2-6, the V gene TRBV11-2; no clear D. Germline V CDR1 and CDR2: SGHAT, FQNNGV. Trimming took 5 bases from V and 8 from J, leaving 25 bases between them. The CDR3 is made up of 18 amino acids. The chain's CDR3 is CASSKEASRSSRTNVLTL. CDR3 DNA sequence: TGTGCCAGCAGCAAAGAAGCGTCCCGTTCCTCTCGGACCAACGTCCTGACTCTC.

This clonotype showed up many times. The chain is built from TRBV28 and TRBJ2-7; D might be TRBD1 (6 bases). The V end was cut by 10 bases, the J end by 2 bases, with 21 bases between. This CDR3 has 15 amino acids. The germline CDR1 and CDR2 sequences are MDHEN and SYDVKM. The CDR3 here is CATYTTTGRPYEQYF. CDR3 bases: TGTGCCACATACACCACAACAGGGCGACCCTACGAGCAGTACTTC. The variable domain in full, with the rest retrieved from reference TRBV28 and TRBJ2-7, is DVKVTQSSRYLVKRTGEKVFLECVQDMDHENMFWYRQDPGLGLRLIYFSYDVKMKEKGDIPEGYSVSREKKERFSLILESASTNQTSMYLCATYTTTGRPYEQYFGPGTRLTVT.

This clonotype was recorded at least ten times. The J gene is TRBJ2-2, the V gene TRBV5-4; possible D gene TRBD2, 6 bases. V was trimmed by 7 bases and J by 0 bases, leaving 13 bases between them. Per the germline V gene, CDR1 is SGHNT and CDR2 is YYREEE (reference sequence). This CDR3 has 15 amino acids. CDR3: CASRGDFSNTGELFF. The DNA of the CDR3 is TGTGCCAGCCGAGGGGACTTCTCGAACACCGGGGAGCTGTTTTTT.

This clonotype turned up a few times. The chain has TRBV6-5 and TRBJ2-3; 11 nucleotides line up with TRBD2. The germline gives CDR1 MNHEY, CDR2 SVGAGI. Germline trimming cut 0 bases from V and 7 bases from J; bases unmatched to any gene: 3. There are 15 residues in the CDR3. Written as DNA, the CDR3 is TGTGCCAGCAGTTACTCTAGCGGGGGGGCTTATACGCAGTATTTT. This translates into CASSYSSGGAYTQYF.

This chain links TRBV11-3 with TRBJ1-2; TRBD1 might be the D (5 bases). V was clipped by 4 bases and J by 5 bases, with 11 bases between them. The length of the CDR3 is 13 residues. Germline lookup yields CDR1 SGHNT and CDR2 YENEEA. In DNA form, the CDR3 reads TGTGCCAGCAGCTCCGATGCAGGGTATGGCTACACCTTC. Its translation: CASSSDAGYGYTF.

This clonotype was seen only a few times. V and J are TRBV6-1 and TRBJ1-6; no reliable D call. Germline V CDR1 and CDR2: MNHNS, SASEGT. The CDR3 is 14 amino acids. Trimming pared 2 bases from V and 10 bases from J, leaving 12 bases between. CDR3 sequence (DNA): TGTGCCAGCAGTGAACGGGGTTCCGCATCACCCCTCCACTTT. Residues: CASSERGSASPLHF.

This clonotype was seen ten or more times. The chain has TRBV5-5 and TRBJ2-3; TRBD2 aligns across 9 bases. V lost 4 bases and J lost 1; bases outside the gene matches: 1. The CDR3 sequence is 14 residues long. Germline CDR1 reads SGHKS; CDR2 reads YYEKEE (reference sequence). CDR3 nucleotides: TGTGCCAGCAGCATAGCGGGGGGCACAGATACGCAGTATTTT. This encodes CASSIAGGTDTQYF.

This clonotype was counted ten times or more. The chain joins TRBV15 to TRBJ2-5, with 7 bases fitting TRBD1. This CDR3 spans 15 amino acids. The ends lost 4 bases at V and 5 bases at J; junction bases unmatched: 10. Germline lookup yields CDR1 LNHNV and CDR2 YYDKDF (reference sequence). CDR3 protein: CATSIQHKQGETQYF. CDR3 nucleotide sequence: TGTGCCACCAGCATACAACATAAACAGGGGGAGACCCAGTACTTC.

The chain couples TRBV29-1 to TRBJ1-2; 8 bases map to TRBD1. The CDR3 is made up of 15 amino acids. Germline-derived CDR1 and CDR2 are SQVTM and ANQGSEA. The ends lost 7 bases at V and 5 bases at J; junction bases unmatched: 15. The CDR3 region is CSAENRRDRLYGYTF. The CDR3 DNA follows: TGCAGCGCCGAAAACAGAAGGGACAGGCTATATGGCTACACCTTC.

A single count supports this clonotype. The chain uses TRBV7-8 and TRBJ1-5, with a weak D call TRBD1 (5 bases). V dropped 6 bases and J dropped 1 base, with 13 bases sitting between them. This CDR3 spans 15 amino acids. CDR1 SGHVS and CDR2 FQNEAQ come from the germline V gene. Here the CDR3 reads CASRPQGQSNQPQHF. The CDR3 nucleotides read TGTGCCAGCAGACCCCAGGGTCAAAGCAATCAGCCCCAGCATTTT.

The chain is built from TRBV2 and TRBJ2-3; D is possibly TRBD1 (5 bases). Germline loops: CDR1 SNHLY, CDR2 FYNNEI. The CDR3 is made up of 15 amino acids. Trimming shortened V by 1 base and J by 6 bases, and 14 bases separated the two germline ends. The CDR3 is CASSEGGLSLDTQYF. The CDR3 DNA reads as TGTGCCAGCAGTGAAGGGGGCCTGTCTTTGGATACGCAGTATTTT.

CDR3 sequence (DNA): TGTGCCAGCAGCAAAGCTGGACAGGGCCCACGGCCCCAGCATTTT. Translating gives CASSKAGQGPRPQHF. The J gene is TRBJ1-5, the V gene TRBV7-2, with 8 bases lining up with TRBD1. Germline V gene data show CDR1 as SGHTA and CDR2 as FQGNSA. CDR3 length: 15 amino acids. The V and J ends lost 5 bases and 9 bases, in that order; junction bases with no gene match: 12. The full variable domain, in which reference TRBV7-2 and TRBJ1-5 provide the parts outside the CDR3, is GAGVSQSPSNKVTEKGKDVELRCDPISGHTALYWYRQSLGQGLEFLIYFQGNSAPDKSGLPSDRFSAERTGGSVSTLTIQRTQQEDSAVYLCASSKAGQGPRPQHFGDGTRLSIL.

This clonotype was detected only a few times. The chain joins TRBV27 to TRBJ1-3; the D gene is possibly TRBD1 (5 bases). V dropped 6 bases and J dropped 2 bases, with 11 bases sitting between them. This CDR3 spans 14 amino acids. The germline CDR1 and CDR2 sequences are MNHEY and SMNVEV (reference sequence). The CDR3 here is CASSLLGAGNTIYF. CDR3 coding DNA: TGTGCCAGCAGCCTTTTGGGGGCTGGAAACACCATATATTTT.

As concerns this clonotype: This may be a read error: a much more frequent sequence differs by one nucleotide. Lacking the conserved final phenylalanine or tryptophan, this CDR3 likely reflects a read error. J is TRBJ1-1 and V is TRBV27; unclear D gene. The length of the CDR3 is 14 residues. Germline V gives CDR1 MNHEY, CDR2 SMNVEV (reference sequence). With 6 bases removed from V and 0 bases from J, the gap between germline ends came to 11 bases. CDR3 residues: CASSFLGLNTEAFL. The CDR3 DNA sequence: TGTGCCAGCAGCTTCCTTGGACTGAACACTGAAGCTTTCCTT.

In regard to this clonotype: One end of the junction fails to match germline, which may point to a read error. The chain links TRBV6-9 to TRBJ2-7; the match to TRBD1 covers 9 bases. CDR3 size: 15 residues. Germline V gene data show CDR1 as MNHGY and CDR2 as SVAAGI. In nucleotides, the CDR3 is TGTGCCAGCAGTGATTCCGGGACAGGGACCCACGAGCAGTACTTC. This sequence encodes CASSDSGTGTHEQYF.

This clonotype came up a few times. The chain recombines TRBV28 with TRBJ2-2; D could derive from TRBD1 or TRBD2 (5 bases each). The CDR3 covers 16 residues. Germline assignment: CDR1 MDHEN and CDR2 SYDVKM. V lost 6 bases and J lost 7, with 21 bases in between. CDR3 coding DNA: TGTGCCAGCAGATTTGGGGGTCAGGTGGTTCGCGGGGAGCTGTTTTTT. This sequence encodes CASRFGGQVVRGELFF.